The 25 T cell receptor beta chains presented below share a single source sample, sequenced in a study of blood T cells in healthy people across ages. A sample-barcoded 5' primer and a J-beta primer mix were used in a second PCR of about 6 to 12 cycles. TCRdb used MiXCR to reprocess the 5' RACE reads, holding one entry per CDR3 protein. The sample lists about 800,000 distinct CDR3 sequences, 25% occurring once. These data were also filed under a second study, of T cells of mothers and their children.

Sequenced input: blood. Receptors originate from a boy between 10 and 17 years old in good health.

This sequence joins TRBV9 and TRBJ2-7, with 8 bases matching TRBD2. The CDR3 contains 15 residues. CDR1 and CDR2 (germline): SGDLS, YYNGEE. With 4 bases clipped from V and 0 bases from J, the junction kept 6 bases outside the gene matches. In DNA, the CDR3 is TGTGCCAGCAGCCCTCAGCGGGGGAGCTCCTACGAGCAGTACTTC. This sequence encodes CASSPQRGSSYEQYF. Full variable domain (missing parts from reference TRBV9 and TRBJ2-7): DSGVTQTPKHLITATGQRVTLRCSPRSGDLSVYWYQQSLDQGLQFLIQYYNGEERAKGNILERFSAQQFPDLHSELNLSSLELGDSALYFCASSPQRGSSYEQYFGPGTRLTVT.

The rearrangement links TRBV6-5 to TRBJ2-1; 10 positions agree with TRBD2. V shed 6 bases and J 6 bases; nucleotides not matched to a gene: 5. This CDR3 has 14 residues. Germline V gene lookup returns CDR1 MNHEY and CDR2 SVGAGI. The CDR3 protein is CASSKRGGPNEQFF. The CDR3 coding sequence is TGTGCCAGCAGCAAGCGGGGGGGCCCCAATGAGCAGTTCTTC.

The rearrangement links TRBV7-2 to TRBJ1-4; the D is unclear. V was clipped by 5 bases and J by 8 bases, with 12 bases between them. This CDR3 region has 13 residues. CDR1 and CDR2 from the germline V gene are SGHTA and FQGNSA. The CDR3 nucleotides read TGTGCCAGCAGCCGAGATGCGGCAGAAAAACTGTTTTTT. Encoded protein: CASSRDAAEKLFF.

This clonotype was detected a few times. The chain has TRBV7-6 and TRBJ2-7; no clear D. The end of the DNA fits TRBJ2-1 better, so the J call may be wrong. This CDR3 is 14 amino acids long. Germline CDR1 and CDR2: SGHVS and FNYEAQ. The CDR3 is CASSLGTLVNEQFF. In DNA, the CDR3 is TGTGCCAGCAGCTTAGGGACCCTAGTCAATGAGCAGTTCTTC.

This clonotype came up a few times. CDR3 sequence reads: CASSFQAGGYTF. The DNA for the CDR3 is TGTGCCAGCAGTTTTCAGGCAGGCGGCTACACCTTC. The chain combines TRBV12-3 or TRBV12-4 with TRBJ1-2; D call uncertain. The CDR3 consists of 12 residues. Trimming removed 3 bases at V and 8 bases at J, with 10 bases between.

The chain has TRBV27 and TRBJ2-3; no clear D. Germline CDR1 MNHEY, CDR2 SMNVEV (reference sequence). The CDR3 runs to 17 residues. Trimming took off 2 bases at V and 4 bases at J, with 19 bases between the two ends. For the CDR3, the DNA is TGTGCCAGCAGTTTAAATGGGCAGTTACTTTCCCCAGATACGCAGTATTTT. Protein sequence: CASSLNGQLLSPDTQYF.

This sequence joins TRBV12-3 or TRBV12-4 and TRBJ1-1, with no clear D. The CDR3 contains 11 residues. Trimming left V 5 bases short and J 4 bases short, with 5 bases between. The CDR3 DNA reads TGTGCCAGCAGTCCCAGCACTGAAGCTTTCTTT. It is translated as CASSPSTEAFF.

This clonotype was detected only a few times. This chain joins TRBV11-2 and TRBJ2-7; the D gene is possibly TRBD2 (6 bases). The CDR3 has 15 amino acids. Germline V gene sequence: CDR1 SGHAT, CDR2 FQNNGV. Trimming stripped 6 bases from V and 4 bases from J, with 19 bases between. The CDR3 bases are TGTGCCAGCAGTTCTTTAAAGGGACTGACATACGAGCAGTACTTC. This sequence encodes CASSSLKGLTYEQYF.

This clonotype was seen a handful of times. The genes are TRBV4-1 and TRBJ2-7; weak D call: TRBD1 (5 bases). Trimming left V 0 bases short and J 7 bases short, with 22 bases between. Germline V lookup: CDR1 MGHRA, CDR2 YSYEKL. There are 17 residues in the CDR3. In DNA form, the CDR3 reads TGCGCCAGCAGCCAAGAAATTCCCGGGCAGGGCCTGTGGGAGCAGTACTTC. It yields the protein CASSQEIPGQGLWEQYF.

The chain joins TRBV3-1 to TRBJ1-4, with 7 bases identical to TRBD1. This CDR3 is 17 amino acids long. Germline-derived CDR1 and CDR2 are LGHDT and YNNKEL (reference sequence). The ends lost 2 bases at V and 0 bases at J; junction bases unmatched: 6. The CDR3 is CASSQTGQASTNEKLFF. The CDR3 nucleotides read TGTGCCAGCAGCCAAACCGGACAGGCTTCAACTAATGAAAAACTGTTTTTT.

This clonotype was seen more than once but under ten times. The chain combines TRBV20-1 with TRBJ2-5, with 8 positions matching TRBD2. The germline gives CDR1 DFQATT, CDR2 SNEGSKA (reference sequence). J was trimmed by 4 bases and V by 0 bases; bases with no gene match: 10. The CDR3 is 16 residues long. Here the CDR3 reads CSARDFTGGLSETQYF. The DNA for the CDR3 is TGCAGTGCTAGAGATTTTACGGGGGGGCTCTCAGAGACCCAGTACTTC.

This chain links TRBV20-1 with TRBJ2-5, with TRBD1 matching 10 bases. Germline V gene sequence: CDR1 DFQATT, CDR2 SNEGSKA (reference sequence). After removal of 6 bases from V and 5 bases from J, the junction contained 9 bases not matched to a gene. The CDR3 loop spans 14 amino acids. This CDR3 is CSAKGQGKTETQYF. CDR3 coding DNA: TGCAGTGCCAAGGGACAGGGGAAGACGGAGACCCAGTACTTC.

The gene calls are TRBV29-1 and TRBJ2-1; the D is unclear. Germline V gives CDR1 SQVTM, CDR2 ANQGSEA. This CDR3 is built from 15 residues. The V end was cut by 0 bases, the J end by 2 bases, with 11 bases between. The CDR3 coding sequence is TGCAGCGTTGAAGATCCAGGAAGGACCTACAATGAGCAGTTCTTC. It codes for CSVEDPGRTYNEQFF.

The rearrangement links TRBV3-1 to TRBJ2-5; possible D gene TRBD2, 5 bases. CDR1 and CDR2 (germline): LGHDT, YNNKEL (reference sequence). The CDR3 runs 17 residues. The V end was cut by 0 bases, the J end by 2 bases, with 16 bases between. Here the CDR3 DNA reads TGTGCCAGCAGCCAAGATGGCCCCCTCCGGGGACAAGAGACCCAGTACTTC. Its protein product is CASSQDGPLRGQETQYF.

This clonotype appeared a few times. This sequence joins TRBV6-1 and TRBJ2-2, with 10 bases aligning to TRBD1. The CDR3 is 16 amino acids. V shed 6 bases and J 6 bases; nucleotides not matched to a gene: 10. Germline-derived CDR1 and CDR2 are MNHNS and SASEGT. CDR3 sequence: CASRRQGAYLSGELFF. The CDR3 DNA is TGTGCCAGCAGACGACAGGGGGCCTATCTGTCCGGGGAGCTGTTTTTT.

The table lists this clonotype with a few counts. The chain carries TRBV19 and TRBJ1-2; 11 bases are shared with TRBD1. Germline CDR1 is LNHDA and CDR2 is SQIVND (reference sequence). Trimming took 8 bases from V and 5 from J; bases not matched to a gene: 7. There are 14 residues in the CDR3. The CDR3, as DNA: TGTGCCAGTCAAACCGGACAGGGGGCATATGGCTACACCTTC. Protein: CASQTGQGAYGYTF.

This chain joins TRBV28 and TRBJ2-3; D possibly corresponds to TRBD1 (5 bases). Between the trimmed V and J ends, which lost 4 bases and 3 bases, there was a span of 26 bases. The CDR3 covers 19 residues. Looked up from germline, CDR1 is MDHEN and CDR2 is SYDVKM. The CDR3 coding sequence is TGTGCCAGCAGTTCCCCCCGGGCAGGGAAACACAACACGACAGATACGCAGTATTTT. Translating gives CASSSPRAGKHNTTDTQYF.

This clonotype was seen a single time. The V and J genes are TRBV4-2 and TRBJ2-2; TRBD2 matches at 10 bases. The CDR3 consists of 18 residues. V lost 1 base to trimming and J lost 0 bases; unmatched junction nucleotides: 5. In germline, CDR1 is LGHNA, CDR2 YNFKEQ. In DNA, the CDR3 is TGTGCCAGCAGCCAAGGGCTAGCGGGGGCCACGAACACCGGGGAGCTGTTTTTT. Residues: CASSQGLAGATNTGELFF.

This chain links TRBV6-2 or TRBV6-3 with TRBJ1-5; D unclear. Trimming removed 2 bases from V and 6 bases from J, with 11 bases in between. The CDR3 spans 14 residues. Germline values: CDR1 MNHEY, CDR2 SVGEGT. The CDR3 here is CASSYPTGTQPQHF. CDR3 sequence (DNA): TGTGCCAGCAGTTACCCGACCGGTACTCAGCCCCAGCATTTT.

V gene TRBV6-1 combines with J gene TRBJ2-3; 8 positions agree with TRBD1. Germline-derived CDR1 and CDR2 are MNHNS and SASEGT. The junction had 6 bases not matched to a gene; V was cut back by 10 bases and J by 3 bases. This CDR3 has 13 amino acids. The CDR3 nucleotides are TGTGCCACCACAGGGGGGAATACAGATACGCAGTATTTT. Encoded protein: CATTGGNTDTQYF.

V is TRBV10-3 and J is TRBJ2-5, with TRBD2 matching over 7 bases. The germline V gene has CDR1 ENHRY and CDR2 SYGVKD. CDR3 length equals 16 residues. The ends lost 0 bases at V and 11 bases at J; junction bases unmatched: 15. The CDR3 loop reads CAISESIGGGAEEQYF. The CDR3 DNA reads TGTGCCATCAGTGAGTCAATTGGCGGGGGAGCGGAGGAGCAGTACTTC.

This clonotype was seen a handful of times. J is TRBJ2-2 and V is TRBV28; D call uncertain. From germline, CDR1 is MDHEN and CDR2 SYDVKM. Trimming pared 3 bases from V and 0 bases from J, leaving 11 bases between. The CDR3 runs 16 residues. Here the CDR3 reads CASSLRQAANTGELFF. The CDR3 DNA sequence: TGTGCCAGCAGTTTGAGGCAAGCCGCGAACACCGGGGAGCTGTTTTTT.

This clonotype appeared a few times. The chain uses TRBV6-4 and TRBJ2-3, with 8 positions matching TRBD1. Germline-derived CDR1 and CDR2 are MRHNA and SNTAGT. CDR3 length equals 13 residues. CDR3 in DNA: TGTTCAAGTGGACAGGGAGGCACAGATACGCAGTATTTT. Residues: CSSGQGGTDTQYF.

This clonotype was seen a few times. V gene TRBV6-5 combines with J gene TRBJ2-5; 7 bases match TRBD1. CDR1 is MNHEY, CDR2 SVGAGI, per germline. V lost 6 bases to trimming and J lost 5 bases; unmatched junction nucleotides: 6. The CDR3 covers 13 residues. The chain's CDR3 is CASRIGGFETQYF. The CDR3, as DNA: TGTGCCAGCAGGATAGGGGGCTTTGAGACCCAGTACTTC.

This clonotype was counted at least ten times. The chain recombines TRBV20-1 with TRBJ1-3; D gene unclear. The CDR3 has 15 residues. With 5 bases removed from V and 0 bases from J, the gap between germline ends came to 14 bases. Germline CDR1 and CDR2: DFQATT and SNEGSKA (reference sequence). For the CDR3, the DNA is TGCAGTGCTCCCCTTCTCGGGAACTCTGGAAACACCATATATTTT. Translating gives CSAPLLGNSGNTIYF.